This TCR beta chain appears in the sequencing data of a study of beta chain features in type 1 diabetes. General study points: Within the patient group, naive, central memory and Treg TCRB repertoires appeared more similar to each other than within healthy donors.

Per germline, CDR1 SEHNR and CDR2 FQNEAQ (reference sequence). This CDR3 region has 15 residues. Expressed TCRB transcripts got sequenced, as all isolated RNA was reverse transcribed. TCRdb's copy holds only in-frame clones and misses some; the assay was immunoSEQ multiplex PCR. The data show nearly 250,000 clones, approximately 14% seen once. This clone was seen a handful of times. As yet, its antigen is unknown. The junction shows a germline mismatch at one end, possibly a read error. The genes are TRBV7-9 and TRBJ2-7; tentative D call: TRBD1 (5 bases). This receptor was obtained from a woman aged 40 to 49 in good health. The specimen was naive CD4+ T cells from blood. For the CDR3, the DNA is TGCGCCAGCAGCCAAGGCTCAAGGGGAAGGAACGAGCAGTACTTC. The encoded protein is CASSQGSRGRNEQYF.